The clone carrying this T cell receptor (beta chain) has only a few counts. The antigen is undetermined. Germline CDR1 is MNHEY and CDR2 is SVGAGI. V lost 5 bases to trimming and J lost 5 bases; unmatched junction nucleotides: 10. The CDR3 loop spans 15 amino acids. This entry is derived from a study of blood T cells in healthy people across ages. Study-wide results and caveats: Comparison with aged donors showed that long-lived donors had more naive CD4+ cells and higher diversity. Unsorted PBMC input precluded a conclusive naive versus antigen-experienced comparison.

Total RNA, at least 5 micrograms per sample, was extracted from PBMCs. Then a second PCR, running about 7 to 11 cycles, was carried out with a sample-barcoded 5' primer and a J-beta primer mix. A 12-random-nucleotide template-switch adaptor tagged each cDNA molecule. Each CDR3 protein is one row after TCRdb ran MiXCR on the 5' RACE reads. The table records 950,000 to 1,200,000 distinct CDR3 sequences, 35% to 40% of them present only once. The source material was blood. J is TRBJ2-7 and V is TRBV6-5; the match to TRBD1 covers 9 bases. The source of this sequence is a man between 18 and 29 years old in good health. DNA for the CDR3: TGTGCCAGCAGTGCGCGACCGGGACAGGGAAACGAGCAGTACTTC. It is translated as CASSARPGQGNEQYF.